Shown below are 20 T cell receptor beta chains from a single sample sequenced in a study of CD8+ T cells in alopecia areata. RNA extraction and reverse transcription yielded cDNA as sequencing template. TCRdb's copy holds only in-frame clones and misses some; the assay was immunoSEQ multiplex PCR. The sample has about 120,000 clones; about 49% are singletons. This specimen was CD8+ T cells sorted from blood, taken at week 0. The receptors stem from a human donor with alopecia areata.

This clone has just a few counts. This chain joins TRBV29-1 and TRBJ1-1; no firm D call. The germline CDR1 and CDR2 sequences are SQVTM and ANQGSEA. This CDR3 region has 11 residues. V lost 4 bases, J lost 5 bases, and 8 bases lay in between. The DNA for the CDR3 is TGCAGCGTTGTGGAATCGACTGAAGCTTTCTTT. This codes for CSVVESTEAFF.

A few counts support this clone. Here the CDR3 DNA reads TGTGCCAGCAGCCCCCGAGCGGCTGGGGGCACTGAAGCTTTCTTT. Translation: CASSPRAAGGTEAFF. The V gene is TRBV7-9, the J gene TRBJ1-1, with TRBD1 as a possible D gene (5 bases). V gave up 5 bases and J gave up 4 bases, with 17 bases separating them. The germline V gene encodes CDR1 SEHNR and CDR2 FQNEAQ (reference sequence). The length of the CDR3 is 15 residues. Filled out from reference TRBV7-9 and TRBJ1-1, the complete variable domain reads DTGVSQNPRHKITKRGQNVTFRCDPISEHNRLYWYRQTLGQGPEFLTYFQNEAQLEKSRLLSDRFSAERPKGSFSTLEIQRTEQGDSAMYLCASSPRAAGGTEAFFGQGTRLTVV.

The chain combines TRBV11-2 with TRBJ1-2; 8 nucleotides agree with TRBD1. Germline V gene lookup returns CDR1 SGHAT and CDR2 FQNNGV. The CDR3 runs 14 residues. V shed 0 bases and J 4 bases; nucleotides not matched to a gene: 1. The CDR3 protein is CASSLDRGLYGYTF. The CDR3 DNA sequence: TGTGCCAGCAGCTTAGACAGGGGGCTCTATGGCTACACCTTC. Full variable domain (missing parts from reference TRBV11-2 and TRBJ1-2): EAGVAQSPRYKIIEKRQSVAFWCNPISGHATLYWYQQILGQGPKLLIQFQNNGVVDDSQLPKDRFSAERLKGVDSTLKIQPAKLEDSAVYLCASSLDRGLYGYTFGSGTRLTVV.

The chain combines TRBV7-9 with TRBJ2-7; weak D call: TRBD1 (6 bases). CDR1 is SEHNR, CDR2 FQNEAQ, per germline (reference sequence). With 6 bases removed from V and 2 bases from J, the gap between germline ends came to 14 bases. The length of the CDR3 is 14 residues. CDR3 sequence: CASSLEGVPYEQYF. In DNA form, the CDR3 reads TGTGCCAGCAGTCTCGAGGGGGTCCCCTACGAGCAGTACTTC.

J is TRBJ1-1 and V is TRBV5-1; no reliable D call. This CDR3 is built from 15 residues. The germline V gene encodes CDR1 SGHRS and CDR2 YFSETQ. Between the trimmed V and J ends, which lost 0 bases and 2 bases, there was a span of 11 bases. CDR3 sequence (DNA): TGCGCCAGCAGCTTGGTGATGGTTGAAAACACTGAAGCTTTCTTT. Its protein is CASSLVMVENTEAFF. The complete variable domain, with remaining parts taken from reference TRBV5-1 and TRBJ1-1, reads KAGVTQTPRYLIKTRGQQVTLSCSPISGHRSVSWYQQTPGQGLQFLFEYFSETQRNKGNFPGRFSGRQFSNSRSEMNVSTLELGDSALYLCASSLVMVENTEAFFGQGTRLTVV.

The rearrangement links TRBV27 to TRBJ2-7; D possibly corresponds to TRBD1 (6 bases). Deletions cut 7 bases from V and 6 bases from J, with 13 bases between. The CDR3 runs 12 residues. CDR1 is MNHEY, CDR2 SMNVEV, per germline (reference sequence). CDR3 amino acids: CASTGETGEQYF. The CDR3, as DNA: TGTGCCAGCACAGGGGAAACTGGCGAGCAGTACTTC.

The rearrangement links TRBV4-2 to TRBJ2-7; D is tentatively TRBD1 or TRBD2 (5 bases each). The CDR3 spans 13 residues. Germline V CDR1 and CDR2: LGHNA, YNFKEQ. V lost 6 bases and J 4 bases, leaving 13 bases between the germline ends. The CDR3: CASSGTVEYEQYF. For the CDR3, the DNA is TGTGCCAGCAGTGGGACGGTAGAATACGAGCAGTACTTC.

This clone appeared once. V and J are TRBV5-6 and TRBJ2-7; the match to TRBD1 covers 9 bases. The length of the CDR3 is 14 residues. Trimming took 4 bases from V and 5 from J; bases not matched to a gene: 7. CDR1 and CDR2 (germline): SGHDT, YYEEEE. The CDR3 spells CASSLQGADHEQYF. CDR3 DNA: TGTGCCAGCAGCCTACAGGGGGCAGATCACGAGCAGTACTTC.

This clone was picked up one time. The chain links TRBV15 to TRBJ1-2; tentatively, D is TRBD1 (5 bases). The CDR3 is 14 amino acids. Germline V CDR1 and CDR2: LNHNV, YYDKDF (reference sequence). V gave up 0 bases and J gave up 4 bases, with 9 bases separating them. Written as DNA, the CDR3 is TGTGCCACCAGCAGAGAAGAGGGGCCCTATGGCTACACCTTC. This gives the protein CATSREEGPYGYTF. The full variable domain, rest sourced from reference TRBV15 and TRBJ1-2, is DAMVIQNPRYQVTQFGKPVTLSCSQTLNHNVMYWYQQKSSQAPKLLFHYYDKDFNNEADTPDNFQSRRPNTSFCFLDIRSPGLGDTAMYLCATSREEGPYGYTFGSGTRLTVV.

CDR3 DNA: TGTGCCAGCAGCTTAGACAGTTCCTACGAGCAGTACTTC. Residues: CASSLDSSYEQYF. The J gene is TRBJ2-7, the V gene TRBV13; D unresolved. Germline values: CDR1 PRHDT, CDR2 FYEKMQ (reference sequence). The CDR3 totals 13 residues. The V and J ends lost 1 base and 1 base respectively, with 5 bases between them.

This clone was counted a few times. V and J are TRBV7-9 and TRBJ1-2; the match to TRBD1 covers 9 bases. The CDR3 spans 14 residues. Germline assignment: CDR1 SEHNR and CDR2 FQNEAQ (reference sequence). The V and J ends lost 10 bases and 8 bases, in that order; junction bases with no gene match: 14. The CDR3 DNA reads TGTGCCATCCAAAACTCGGACAGGGGAGAGGGCTACACCTTC. Protein product: CAIQNSDRGEGYTF.

CDR3: CASSQAWVSSSGANVLTF. For the CDR3, the DNA is TGCGCCAGCAGCCAAGCCTGGGTTTCATCTTCTGGGGCCAACGTCCTGACTTTC. This sequence joins TRBV4-3 and TRBJ2-6, with D unresolved. Looked up from germline, CDR1 is LGHNA and CDR2 is YSLEER. The CDR3 sequence is 18 residues long. V shed 1 base and J shed 1 base, with 14 bases lying between them.

For the CDR3, the DNA is TGTGCCAGCAGTGAAGGGGGCTGGGGCAATCAGCCCCAGCATTTT. As protein: CASSEGGWGNQPQHF. J is TRBJ1-5 and V is TRBV25-1; TRBD1 might be the D (6 bases). Germline V gene lookup returns CDR1 MGHDK and CDR2 SYGVNS. The CDR3 spans 15 residues. Deletions cut 2 bases from V and 2 bases from J, with 10 bases between. The whole variable domain, filled in from reference TRBV25-1 and TRBJ1-5, reads EADIYQTPRYLVIGTGKKITLECSQTMGHDKMYWYQQDPGMELHLIHYSYGVNSTEKGDLSSESTVSRIRTEHFPLTLESARPSHTSQYLCASSEGGWGNQPQHFGDGTRLSIL.

This clone occurred once. The chain recombines TRBV2 with TRBJ2-5; D gene uncertain. The CDR3 extends over 14 amino acids. V shed 2 bases and J shed 3 bases, with 10 bases lying between them. Germline V lookup: CDR1 SNHLY, CDR2 FYNNEI. CDR3 sequence: CASSESTAEETQYF. The CDR3 DNA sequence: TGTGCCAGCAGTGAATCTACTGCGGAAGAGACCCAGTACTTC.

V gene TRBV2 combines with J gene TRBJ2-2; no reliable D call. V was shortened by 6 bases and J by 2 bases, with 19 bases between the two germline ends. This CDR3 is built from 17 residues. The germline V gene encodes CDR1 SNHLY and CDR2 FYNNEI. CDR3 in DNA: TGTGCCAGCAGCCACTCCCGCCTGTCCACTAACACCGGGGAGCTGTTTTTT. This codes for CASSHSRLSTNTGELFF.

J is TRBJ2-7 and V is TRBV11-2, with 7 nucleotides matching TRBD1. CDR1 and CDR2 (germline): SGHAT, FQNNGV. The V gene end was trimmed by 3 bases and the J gene end by 3 bases; junction bases not matched to a gene: 8. The CDR3 loop spans 15 amino acids. The chain's CDR3 is CASSFGNRGGYEQYF. The CDR3 DNA reads TGTGCCAGCAGCTTCGGGAACAGGGGTGGCTACGAGCAGTACTTC.

This clone was found a few times. The chain combines TRBV6-5 with TRBJ2-7; D remains ambiguous. V shed 2 bases and J shed 6 bases, with 17 bases lying between them. CDR1 and CDR2 (germline): MNHEY, SVGAGI. The CDR3 spans 15 residues. In DNA form, the CDR3 reads TGTGCCAGCAGTTACAAGCCGGGCGACGGCTCCGAGCAGTACTTC. It is translated as CASSYKPGDGSEQYF.

J is TRBJ2-7 and V is TRBV9, with 14 bases identical to TRBD2. Per germline, CDR1 SGDLS and CDR2 YYNGEE. This CDR3 region has 17 residues. The V gene end was trimmed by 3 bases and the J gene end by 4 bases; junction bases not matched to a gene: 9. The CDR3 is CASSANWTSGGYYEQYF. The CDR3 nucleotides are TGTGCCAGCAGCGCCAATTGGACTAGCGGGGGGTATTACGAGCAGTACTTC.

The J gene is TRBJ2-4, the V gene TRBV5-6; possibly TRBD2 for D (7 bases). Germline V gene data show CDR1 as SGHDT and CDR2 as YYEEEE. The CDR3 covers 14 residues. V was cut by 4 bases and J by 9 bases, with 17 bases left in between. The DNA for the CDR3 is TGTGCCAGCAGCCCGGGGGGCGGATTCGGCATTCAGTACTTC. Its translation is CASSPGGGFGIQYF.

The V gene is TRBV30, the J gene TRBJ1-2; D remains ambiguous. Per germline, CDR1 GTSNPN and CDR2 SVGIG (reference sequence). Trimming removed 5 bases from V and 7 bases from J, with 17 bases in between. CDR3 size: 13 residues. The CDR3 bases are TGTGCCTGGGGCGTATCTCAAGGAGGTGGCTACACCTTC. It yields the protein CAWGVSQGGGYTF.